These 15 T cell receptor beta chains came from one sample sequenced in a study of Ad26.COV2.S vaccination and SARS-CoV-2 variants. The data were produced by immunoSEQ multiplex PCR, yet TCRdb's version contains in-frame clones alone and is incomplete. The sample carries about 400,000 clones, about 88% recorded once. Noted treatment: 19 received Ad26.COV2.S at low or high dose, single or two shots; roughly five received placebo; per-sample allocation not given. Specimens were obtained on day 63 following the first vaccine or placebo injection. This specimen was peripheral blood, taken in a trial of Ad26.COV2.S vaccine versus placebo. These receptors originate from a person aged 18-60 years who received the Ad26.COV2.S COVID-19 vaccine or a placebo.

The chain recombines TRBV12-5 with TRBJ2-7; D might be TRBD1 (5 bases). The CDR3 contains 14 residues. Germline CDR1 is LGHNT and CDR2 is FRNRAP. The V and J ends lost 7 bases and 4 bases respectively, with 17 bases between them. For the CDR3, the DNA is TGTGCTAGTGCCAACGACAGAGTTTTATACGAGCAGTACTTC. It is translated as CASANDRVLYEQYF.

The chain carries TRBV3-1 (or the pseudogene TRBV3-2) and TRBJ2-7, with unresolved D. The CDR3 sequence is 13 residues long. With 1 base removed from V and 3 bases from J, the gap between germline ends came to 7 bases. Germline CDR1 and CDR2: LGHDT and YNNKEL (reference sequence). The CDR3 protein is CASSQAPLYEQYF. The CDR3 DNA reads TGTGCCAGCAGCCAAGCCCCCCTCTACGAGCAGTACTTC.

This clone was recorded once. This chain links TRBV27 with TRBJ1-6, with TRBD1 matching 9 bases. CDR3 length: 16 amino acids. The germline V gene has CDR1 MNHEY and CDR2 SMNVEV (reference sequence). After removal of 2 bases from V and 8 bases from J, the junction contained 7 bases not matched to a gene. The CDR3 loop reads CASSLEGTGWDSPLHF. CDR3 DNA: TGTGCCAGCAGTTTAGAAGGGACAGGGTGGGATTCACCCCTCCACTTT.

V gene TRBV2 combines with J gene TRBJ1-1; D possibly corresponds to TRBD1 (6 bases). The CDR3 length is 17 residues. V was clipped by 4 bases and J by 0 bases, with 18 bases between them. The germline CDR1 and CDR2 sequences are SNHLY and FYNNEI. CDR3 nucleotide sequence: TGTGCCAGCAGTGTGGGGGCAGCCGGACTGATGAACACTGAAGCTTTCTTT. This translates into CASSVGAAGLMNTEAFF.

The chain combines TRBV11-2 with TRBJ1-2; D gene uncertain. The CDR3 contains 14 residues. The V gene's germline CDR1 is SGHAT and CDR2 FQNNGV. V was pared by 5 bases and J by 4 bases, with 14 bases between. The CDR3 is CASSGEALPYGYTF. CDR3 in DNA: TGTGCCAGCAGCGGGGAGGCATTACCCTATGGCTACACCTTC.

This clone came up once. The chain has TRBV10-3 and TRBJ2-1; D gene ambiguous. Trimming removed 5 bases from V and 6 bases from J, with 17 bases in between. CDR1 ENHRY and CDR2 SYGVKD come from the germline V gene. The CDR3 length is 15 residues. The CDR3: CAISPYGSDINEQFF. CDR3 DNA sequence: TGTGCCATCAGTCCATACGGGTCAGACATCAATGAGCAGTTCTTC.

This clone has only one observation. The sample holds other DNA sequences that translate to the same CDR3. The chain employs TRBV5-1 and TRBJ1-1; 10 bases line up with TRBD1. From germline, CDR1 is SGHRS and CDR2 YFSETQ. V shed 4 bases and J 2 bases; nucleotides not matched to a gene: 5. The CDR3 is made up of 15 amino acids. CDR3 sequence: CASSPGTGENTEAFF. CDR3 sequence (DNA): TGCGCCAGCAGCCCCGGGACAGGGGAAAACACTGAAGCTTTCTTT.

This clone has a handful of counts. The CDR3 reads CASSLRGPSTDTQYF. The DNA of the CDR3 is TGTGCCAGCAGCCTCCGGGGCCCAAGCACAGATACGCAGTATTTT. This chain connects TRBV14 to TRBJ2-3; D assignment may be TRBD1 or TRBD2 (5 bases each). V gave up 4 bases and J gave up 0 bases, with 11 bases separating them. This CDR3 has 15 amino acids. CDR1 is SGHDN and CDR2 is FVKESK in the germline V gene.

The genes are TRBV11-2 and TRBJ1-5, with a tentative D call TRBD1 (5 bases). Germline-derived CDR1 and CDR2 are SGHAT and FQNNGV. This CDR3 has 16 amino acids. V was trimmed by 6 bases and J by 1 base, leaving 16 bases between them. CDR3 sequence: CASSQWGRASNQPQHF. CDR3 bases: TGTGCCAGCAGTCAATGGGGCAGGGCGAGCAATCAGCCCCAGCATTTT.

The gene calls are TRBV20-1 and TRBJ1-5, with D maybe TRBD1 (6 bases). V was pared by 3 bases and J by 7 bases, with 13 bases between. From germline, CDR1 is DFQATT and CDR2 SNEGSKA (reference sequence). CDR3 length: 13 residues. CDR3 protein: CSASRGLGQPQHF. As DNA, the CDR3 is TGCAGTGCTAGTAGGGGGTTAGGGCAGCCCCAGCATTTT.

J is TRBJ2-3 and V is TRBV6-6; no firm D call. Trimming pared 2 bases from V and 6 bases from J, leaving 3 bases between. CDR3 length: 11 residues. Germline CDR1 MNHNY, CDR2 SVGAGI (reference sequence). The CDR3 bases are TGTGCCAGCAGTTACGGCGATACGCAGTATTTT. Its translation is CASSYGDTQYF.

The chain has TRBV2 and TRBJ1-6; no clear D. The CDR3 extends over 13 amino acids. Trimming left V 4 bases short and J 5 bases short, with 6 bases between. Germline values: CDR1 SNHLY, CDR2 FYNNEI. CDR3 sequence reads: CASSVRDNSPLHF. The CDR3 coding sequence is TGTGCCAGCAGTGTGCGGGATAATTCACCCCTCCACTTT.

V usage is TRBV30 and J usage is TRBJ1-5; D possibly corresponds to TRBD1 (6 bases). Germline V CDR1 and CDR2: GTSNPN, SVGIG (reference sequence). V lost 2 bases and J lost 6, with 11 bases in between. The CDR3 contains 13 residues. The CDR3 is CAWSRGGSQPQHF. CDR3 nucleotides: TGTGCCTGGAGTAGGGGGGGAAGTCAGCCCCAGCATTTT. Together with reference TRBV30 and TRBJ1-5, the CDR3 gives the full variable domain: SQTIHQWPATLVQPVGSPLSLECTVEGTSNPNLYWYRQAAGRGLQLLFYSVGIGQISSEVPQNLSASRPQDRQFILSSKKLLLSDSGFYLCAWSRGGSQPQHFGDGTRLSIL.

The chain has TRBV5-1 and TRBJ2-5; TRBD1 aligns across 9 bases. The CDR3 is made up of 14 amino acids. The V gene end was trimmed by 5 bases and the J gene end by 4 bases; junction bases not matched to a gene: 6. CDR1 and CDR2 (germline): SGHRS, YFSETQ. CDR3 coding DNA: TGCGCCAGCAGTGTGGGACAGGGCGGAGAGACCCAGTACTTC. Translation gives CASSVGQGGETQYF. The complete variable domain, with remaining parts taken from reference TRBV5-1 and TRBJ2-5, reads KAGVTQTPRYLIKTRGQQVTLSCSPISGHRSVSWYQQTPGQGLQFLFEYFSETQRNKGNFPGRFSGRQFSNSRSEMNVSTLELGDSALYLCASSVGQGGETQYFGPGTRLLVL.

The chain is built from TRBV7-9 and TRBJ2-1; TRBD1 matches at 11 bases. The CDR3 extends over 15 amino acids. Per germline, CDR1 SEHNR and CDR2 FQNEAQ (reference sequence). The V and J ends lost 5 bases and 4 bases, in that order; junction bases with no gene match: 4. The CDR3 sequence is CASSQGQGVYNEQFF. CDR3 in DNA: TGTGCCAGCAGCCAGGGACAGGGGGTTTACAATGAGCAGTTCTTC. The whole variable domain, filled in from reference TRBV7-9 and TRBJ2-1, reads DTGVSQNPRHKITKRGQNVTFRCDPISEHNRLYWYRQTLGQGPEFLTYFQNEAQLEKSRLLSDRFSAERPKGSFSTLEIQRTEQGDSAMYLCASSQGQGVYNEQFFGPGTRLTVL.